Following are 25 T cell receptor beta chains from one sample sequenced in a study of CD8 T cells in cerebrospinal fluid in Alzheimer's disease. TCRdb derives one entry per CDR3 protein from the 10x single-cell sequencing reads, leaving out DNA. The sample table includes about 1,500 distinct CDR3 sequences. Specimen: cerebrospinal fluid. Every receptor here comes from a human donor with Alzheimer's disease.

This clonotype is large (0.1 to 1%) by frequency. This chain links TRBV28 with TRBJ2-1. The germline V gene encodes CDR1 MDHEN and CDR2 SYDVKM. CDR3 size: 12 residues. CDR3 protein: CASSFLVSEQFF.

According to its frequency, this clonotype is medium-sized (0.01 to 0.1%). The chain couples TRBV27 to TRBJ1-1. There are 13 residues in the CDR3. CDR1 and CDR2 (germline): MNHEY, SMNVEV (reference sequence). Here the CDR3 reads CASSLKGWTEAFF.

In terms of frequency, this clonotype is medium-sized. This chain links TRBV7-2 with TRBJ2-3; TCRdb lists TRBD1, though no DNA is available to test this call. Germline CDR1 SGHTA, CDR2 FQGNSA. This CDR3 region has 13 residues. The CDR3 protein is CASSPQTGGTQYF.

This clonotype shows up as medium-sized (0.01 to 0.1%) by frequency. The chain links TRBV7-9 to TRBJ2-4; TCRdb's assignment of TRBD1 cannot be checked, as there is no DNA. CDR3 size: 15 residues. From germline, CDR1 is SEHNR and CDR2 FQNEAQ (reference sequence). This CDR3 is CASRRDGVPKNIQYF. Based on the CDR3 plus reference TRBV7-9 and TRBJ2-4, the full variable domain is DTGVSQNPRHKITKRGQNVTFRCDPISEHNRLYWYRQTLGQGPEFLTYFQNEAQLEKSRLLSDRFSAERPKGSFSTLEIQRTEQGDSAMYLCASRRDGVPKNIQYFGAGTRLSVL.

By frequency, this clonotype is medium-sized. The chain recombines TRBV5-1 with TRBJ2-6; there is no DNA to check the TCRdb D call of TRBD1. This CDR3 contains 17 residues. Germline CDR1 and CDR2: SGHRS and YFSETQ. CDR3 amino acids: CASSFWGGSSGANVLTF.

This clonotype shows up as medium-sized by frequency. This chain connects TRBV12-5 to TRBJ1-3; the TCRdb call, TRBD1, lacks DNA for checking. The CDR3 loop spans 14 amino acids. Germline V gene lookup returns CDR1 LGHNT and CDR2 FRNRAP. The CDR3 protein is CASGLVAGGNTIYF.

This clonotype is called medium-sized (0.01 to 0.1%) based on its frequency. The chain employs TRBV6-4 and TRBJ2-3; TCRdb's D call of TRBD2 is untestable without DNA. The CDR3 is made up of 16 amino acids. Germline loops: CDR1 MRHNA, CDR2 SNTAGT. CDR3 loop: CASSDSTAGGRDTQYF.

This clonotype is labeled large based on frequency. The chain employs TRBV7-7 and TRBJ1-4; absent DNA, TCRdb's TRBD1 call cannot be checked. The CDR3 contains 13 residues. CDR1 SSHAT and CDR2 FNYEAQ come from the germline V gene (reference sequence). The CDR3 is CASSAYPYEKLFF.

This clonotype is medium-sized (0.01 to 0.1%) by frequency. The chain joins TRBV27 to TRBJ1-2; TCRdb gives TRBD1 as the D gene, but with no DNA this cannot be confirmed. In germline, CDR1 is MNHEY, CDR2 SMNVEV (reference sequence). CDR3 length equals 16 residues. CDR3 region: CASSQTLGGAEGGYTF.

This clonotype registers medium-sized by frequency. The chain couples TRBV9 to TRBJ2-7; there is no DNA to check the TCRdb D call of TRBD2. The CDR3 is 17 amino acids. CDR1 is SGDLS, CDR2 YYNGEE, per germline. The CDR3 loop is CASSVRPSGSGRYEQYF. Full variable domain (remainder filled in from reference TRBV9 and TRBJ2-7): DSGVTQTPKHLITATGQRVTLRCSPRSGDLSVYWYQQSLDQGLQFLIQYYNGEERAKGNILERFSAQQFPDLHSELNLSSLELGDSALYFCASSVRPSGSGRYEQYFGPGTRLTVT.

By frequency, this clonotype registers large. The rearrangement uses TRBV28 and TRBJ2-2. This CDR3 contains 13 residues. Germline CDR1 and CDR2: MDHEN and SYDVKM. The CDR3 loop reads CASSYWTAGELFF. Filled out from reference TRBV28 and TRBJ2-2, the complete variable domain reads DVKVTQSSRYLVKRTGEKVFLECVQDMDHENMFWYRQDPGLGLRLIYFSYDVKMKEKGDIPEGYSVSREKKERFSLILESASTNQTSMYLCASSYWTAGELFFGEGSRLTVL.

The rearrangement joins TRBV4-1 to TRBJ1-3; absent DNA, TCRdb's TRBD1 call cannot be checked. Germline V gene data show CDR1 as MGHRA and CDR2 as YSYEKL. The CDR3 totals 17 residues. The CDR3 sequence: CASSQKQGKSAGNTIYF.

According to its frequency, this clonotype is large. The CDR3 reads CASSVFRGTAFF. V gene TRBV3-1 combines with J gene TRBJ1-1. Germline CDR1 LGHDT, CDR2 YNNKEL (reference sequence). The length of the CDR3 is 12 residues.

This clonotype is labeled large based on frequency. The gene calls are TRBV2 and TRBJ2-1; there is no DNA to check the TCRdb D call of TRBD2. CDR1 and CDR2 (germline): SNHLY, FYNNEI. The CDR3 contains 15 residues. CDR3 amino acids: CASSGGLAEYNEQFF.

The chain recombines TRBV10-3 with TRBJ1-6; the D call of TRBD1 rests on TCRdb alone, since no DNA is present to check it. The CDR3 has 14 amino acids. Germline CDR1 is ENHRY and CDR2 is SYGVKD. This CDR3 is CAIRQGIDNSPLHF.

This sequence joins TRBV20-1 and TRBJ2-5; TCRdb designates TRBD1, a call that cannot be tested without DNA. Germline V CDR1 and CDR2: DFQATT, SNEGSKA (reference sequence). CDR3 length equals 13 residues. CDR3 sequence: CSVKFGGSETQYF.

This clonotype shows up as large by frequency. V gene TRBV9 combines with J gene TRBJ1-5. CDR1 and CDR2 (germline): SGDLS, YYNGEE. This CDR3 contains 14 residues. The CDR3 is CASSVHGSNQPQHF.

This clonotype is identified as large from frequency. The rearrangement joins TRBV5-1 to TRBJ2-5; TCRdb lists TRBD2, though no DNA is available to test this call. CDR3 length: 16 amino acids. Germline CDR1 reads SGHRS; CDR2 reads YFSETQ. The chain's CDR3 is CASSLVKASGQETQYF.

The gene calls are TRBV28 and TRBJ1-1; lacking DNA, the TRBD1 call made by TCRdb goes unchecked. Germline-derived CDR1 and CDR2 are MDHEN and SYDVKM. This CDR3 region has 15 residues. The CDR3 sequence is CASSPFARGYTEAFF. The whole variable domain, filled in from reference TRBV28 and TRBJ1-1, reads DVKVTQSSRYLVKRTGEKVFLECVQDMDHENMFWYRQDPGLGLRLIYFSYDVKMKEKGDIPEGYSVSREKKERFSLILESASTNQTSMYLCASSPFARGYTEAFFGQGTRLTVV.

Judged by frequency, this clonotype is large. The chain couples TRBV28 to TRBJ2-3; the TCRdb D gene call, TRBD2, has no DNA to confirm it. The CDR3 has 18 residues. The germline gives CDR1 MDHEN, CDR2 SYDVKM. The CDR3 spells CASSLIPVAGESTDTQYF.

This clonotype is medium-sized by frequency. The chain has TRBV19 and TRBJ1-1. In germline, CDR1 is LNHDA, CDR2 SQIVND (reference sequence). This CDR3 comprises 13 residues. CDR3 sequence reads: CASSIWEGTEAFF.

Its frequency marks this clonotype as medium-sized. The rearrangement uses TRBV1 and TRBJ2-7; TCRdb outputs TRBD2, but without DNA this stays unchecked. TRBV1 is flagged as a pseudogene. CDR3 size: 17 residues. CDR3 in amino acids: CTSSPPPLSGGPYEQYF.

By frequency, this clonotype is large. The rearrangement uses TRBV20-1 and TRBJ2-1; absent DNA, TCRdb's TRBD2 call cannot be checked. This CDR3 is built from 15 residues. Germline V gene sequence: CDR1 DFQATT, CDR2 SNEGSKA (reference sequence). CDR3 region: CSATPRRGGRNEQFF.

This clonotype is labeled medium-sized based on frequency. The chain joins TRBV9 to TRBJ1-4; TCRdb proposes TRBD1, but this gene call is untestable without DNA. Germline V gene sequence: CDR1 SGDLS, CDR2 YYNGEE. This CDR3 spans 14 amino acids. The chain's CDR3 is CASSVGGENEKLFF.

According to its frequency, this clonotype is medium-sized. The chain couples TRBV2 to TRBJ2-3; TCRdb names TRBD1, which stays unverified in the absence of DNA. Germline V CDR1 and CDR2: SNHLY, FYNNEI. This CDR3 is 14 amino acids long. The CDR3 is CAITGDGRTDTQYF.